These T cell receptor beta chains were read from a single sample in a study of OX40 agonist ivuxolimab in advanced cancers. Clones were read by immunoSEQ multiplex PCR, and TCRdb kept only the in-frame ones, dropping some. The sample gives roughly 70,000 clones, around 82% of which show up once; approximately 2.1% is in the top ten. The sequencing used CD4+ or CD8+ T cells sorted from blood, collected in a trial of the OX40 agonist ivuxolimab. These TCRs come from an adult with an advanced solid tumor such as melanoma, head and neck, liver or kidney cancer. The CDR3 runs from the conserved cysteine through the conserved F or W. D genes are given only for firm matches. Part of the rows lack a size; the others show once, few, many or a class for expanded clones.

j_call: TRBJ1-4
d_call: .
v_call: TRBV5-1
clone_size: once
cdr3_aa: CASSLDGRGNEKLFF
cdr3_nt: TGCGCCAGCAGCTTGGATGGCAGGGGTAATGAAAAACTGTTTTTT

j_call: TRBJ2-3
d_call: .
v_call: TRBV5-4
clone_size: .
cdr3_aa: CASSSPNTDTQYF
cdr3_nt: TGTGCCAGCAGTTCGCCTAACACAGATACGCAGTATTTT

j_call: TRBJ1-4
d_call: .
v_call: TRBV19
clone_size: .
cdr3_aa: CASSFPRDGATNEKLFF
cdr3_nt: TGTGCCAGTAGTTTTCCCCGGGACGGTGCAACTAATGAAAAACTGTTTTTT

j_call: TRBJ2-1
d_call: TRBD1
v_call: TRBV27
clone_size: .
cdr3_aa: CASSLRDRVGEQFF
cdr3_nt: TGTGCCAGCAGTTTAAGGGACAGGGTAGGCGAGCAGTTCTTC

j_call: TRBJ1-4
d_call: .
v_call: TRBV28
clone_size: .
cdr3_aa: CASSLYGEVEKLFF
cdr3_nt: TGTGCCAGCAGTTTATACGGGGAAGTGGAAAAACTGTTTTTT

j_call: TRBJ2-5
d_call: .
v_call: TRBV27
clone_size: .
cdr3_aa: CASSLGNRPGETQYF
cdr3_nt: TGTGCCAGCAGCCTCGGGAATAGGCCCGGGGAGACCCAGTACTTC

j_call: TRBJ1-4
d_call: .
v_call: TRBV29-1
clone_size: .
cdr3_aa: CSVVGVIGMMFF
cdr3_nt: TGCAGCGTTGTAGGAGTTATCGGAATGATGTTTTTT

j_call: TRBJ2-7
d_call: TRBD2
v_call: TRBV5-1
clone_size: .
cdr3_aa: CASSLVGGPEQYF
cdr3_nt: TGCGCCAGCAGCTTAGTGGGAGGGCCCGAGCAGTACTTC

j_call: TRBJ2-1
d_call: .
v_call: TRBV5-6
clone_size: .
cdr3_aa: CASRYFPRYNEQFF
cdr3_nt: TGTGCCAGCAGATACTTTCCAAGGTACAATGAGCAGTTCTTC

j_call: TRBJ2-1
d_call: TRBD1
v_call: TRBV11-2
clone_size: .
cdr3_aa: CASSLASGTGNNEQFF
cdr3_nt: TGTGCCAGCAGCTTAGCCTCCGGGACAGGGAACAATGAGCAGTTCTTC

j_call: TRBJ2-2
d_call: .
v_call: TRBV12-5
clone_size: .
cdr3_aa: CASGLNTGELFF
cdr3_nt: TGTGCTAGTGGTTTGAACACCGGGGAGCTGTTTTTT

j_call: TRBJ2-7
d_call: .
v_call: TRBV6-4
clone_size: .
cdr3_aa: CASSMGHSGNYEQYF
cdr3_nt: TGTGCCAGCAGTATGGGGCACAGCGGAAACTACGAGCAGTACTTC

j_call: TRBJ2-7
d_call: TRBD1
v_call: TRBV14
clone_size: .
cdr3_aa: CASSRQQGADEQYF
cdr3_nt: TGTGCCAGCAGCCGCCAACAGGGGGCCGACGAGCAGTACTTC

j_call: TRBJ2-1
d_call: TRBD2
v_call: TRBV27
clone_size: .
cdr3_aa: CASSLGLAAREQFF
cdr3_nt: TGTGCCAGCAGTTTAGGACTAGCGGCTCGGGAGCAGTTCTTC

j_call: TRBJ2-7
d_call: .
v_call: TRBV5-1
clone_size: .
cdr3_aa: CASSSGGWTDHPEQYF
cdr3_nt: TGCGCCAGCAGCTCGGGCGGTTGGACTGATCACCCCGAGCAGTACTTC

j_call: TRBJ1-4
d_call: TRBD1
v_call: TRBV28
clone_size: .
cdr3_aa: CASSFTGGGEKLFF
cdr3_nt: TGTGCCAGCAGTTTTACAGGGGGTGGTGAAAAACTGTTTTTT

j_call: TRBJ2-5
d_call: .
v_call: TRBV2
clone_size: .
cdr3_aa: CASTEGAGETQYF
cdr3_nt: TGTGCCAGCACGGAAGGGGCTGGAGAGACCCAGTACTTC

j_call: TRBJ2-2
d_call: .
v_call: TRBV10-1
clone_size: .
cdr3_aa: CASSDHRVPGELFF
cdr3_nt: TGCGCCAGCAGTGACCACAGGGTCCCCGGGGAGCTGTTTTTT

j_call: TRBJ2-1
d_call: .
v_call: TRBV9
clone_size: .
cdr3_aa: CASSVDPYNEQFF
cdr3_nt: TGTGCCAGCAGCGTTGACCCGTACAATGAGCAGTTCTTC

j_call: TRBJ2-7
d_call: .
v_call: TRBV15
clone_size: .
cdr3_aa: CATSRDRASVRTYEQYF
cdr3_nt: TGTGCCACCAGCAGAGATAGGGCTTCAGTGCGGACCTACGAGCAGTACTTC

j_call: TRBJ1-6
d_call: .
v_call: TRBV2
clone_size: .
cdr3_aa: CARAGTENSPLHF
cdr3_nt: TGTGCCAGGGCCGGGACGGAGAATTCACCCCTCCACTTT

j_call: TRBJ1-1
d_call: .
v_call: TRBV6-1
clone_size: .
cdr3_aa: CASSKGRRGTEAFF
cdr3_nt: TGTGCCAGCAGTAAGGGACGGAGGGGCACTGAAGCTTTCTTT

j_call: TRBJ2-5
d_call: TRBD2
v_call: TRBV29-1
clone_size: .
cdr3_aa: CSVEGGGRRETQYF
cdr3_nt: TGCAGCGTTGAAGGGGGGGGGAGGCGAGAGACCCAGTACTTC

j_call: TRBJ1-1
d_call: TRBD1
v_call: TRBV7-6
clone_size: .
cdr3_aa: CASSLNPQGMNTEAFF
cdr3_nt: TGTGCCAGCAGCTTAAACCCACAGGGGATGAACACTGAAGCTTTCTTT

j_call: TRBJ1-5
d_call: .
v_call: TRBV14
clone_size: .
cdr3_aa: CASSQDAAQPQHF
cdr3_nt: TGTGCCAGCAGCCAAGATGCGGCTCAGCCCCAGCATTTT

j_call: TRBJ2-7
d_call: .
v_call: TRBV6-6
clone_size: .
cdr3_aa: CASSYTAYEQYF
cdr3_nt: TGTGCCAGCAGTTACACAGCCTACGAGCAGTACTTC

j_call: TRBJ2-3
d_call: .
v_call: TRBV4-2
clone_size: .
cdr3_aa: CASSQDKPGFTDTQYF
cdr3_nt: TGTGCCAGCAGCCAAGATAAGCCCGGATTCACAGATACGCAGTATTTT

j_call: TRBJ2-7
d_call: .
v_call: TRBV7-3
clone_size: few
cdr3_aa: CASSLSPFGYEQYF
cdr3_nt: TGTGCCAGCAGCTTAAGTCCGTTCGGGTACGAGCAGTACTTC

j_call: TRBJ1-1
d_call: TRBD1
v_call: TRBV7-9
clone_size: .
cdr3_aa: CASSADRAAAFF
cdr3_nt: TGTGCCAGCAGCGCCGACAGGGCGGCGGCTTTCTTT

j_call: TRBJ1-3
d_call: .
v_call: TRBV9
clone_size: .
cdr3_aa: CASSDSDSSGNTIYF
cdr3_nt: TGTGCCAGCAGCGACTCCGATAGCTCTGGAAACACCATATATTTT

j_call: TRBJ1-4
d_call: .
v_call: TRBV19
clone_size: few
cdr3_aa: CASSGETKVGKLFF
cdr3_nt: TGTGCCAGTAGTGGAGAGACAAAAGTCGGAAAACTGTTTTTT

j_call: TRBJ1-5
d_call: TRBD1
v_call: TRBV6-1
clone_size: .
cdr3_aa: CASSAGQSNQPQHF
cdr3_nt: TGTGCCAGCAGCGCGGGACAGAGCAATCAGCCCCAGCATTTT